This T cell receptor (beta chain) was observed in a study of OX40 agonist ivuxolimab in advanced cancers. The V gene lost 0 bases and the J gene lost 1 base, with 9 bases spanning the gap. This CDR3 has 15 amino acids. The germline V gene encodes CDR1 LGHNA and CDR2 YNFKEQ. This table comes from immunoSEQ multiplex PCR, and its TCRdb copy is limited to in-frame clones, with some not included. The data contain about 58,000 clones, less than 85% of them singletons. V gene TRBV4-2 combines with J gene TRBJ1-1; no firm D call. This sample comprised CD4+ or CD8+ T cells sorted from blood, obtained in a trial of the OX40 agonist ivuxolimab. The clonotype was recovered from an adult with an advanced solid tumor such as melanoma, head and neck, liver or kidney cancer. The CDR3 DNA follows: TGTGCCAGCAGCCAAGATGGTCAGGCGAACACTGAAGCTTTCTTT. Protein product: CASSQDGQANTEAFF.